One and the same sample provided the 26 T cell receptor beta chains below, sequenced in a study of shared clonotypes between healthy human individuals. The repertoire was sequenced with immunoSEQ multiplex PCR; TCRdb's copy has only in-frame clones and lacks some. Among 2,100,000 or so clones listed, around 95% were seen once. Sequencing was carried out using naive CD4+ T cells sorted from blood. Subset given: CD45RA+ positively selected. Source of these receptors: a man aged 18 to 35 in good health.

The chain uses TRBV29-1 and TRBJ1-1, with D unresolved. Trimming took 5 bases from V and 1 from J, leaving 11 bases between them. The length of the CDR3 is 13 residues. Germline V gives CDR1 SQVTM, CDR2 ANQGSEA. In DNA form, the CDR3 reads TGCAGCGTTAGGCTAGGTGGGAACACTGAAGCTTTCTTT. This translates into CSVRLGGNTEAFF. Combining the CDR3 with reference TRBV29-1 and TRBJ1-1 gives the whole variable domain SAVISQKPSRDICQRGTSLTIQCQVDSQVTMMFWYRQQPGQSLTLIATANQGSEATYESGFVIDKFPISRPNLTFSTLTVSNMSPEDSSIYLCSVRLGGNTEAFFGQGTRLTVV.

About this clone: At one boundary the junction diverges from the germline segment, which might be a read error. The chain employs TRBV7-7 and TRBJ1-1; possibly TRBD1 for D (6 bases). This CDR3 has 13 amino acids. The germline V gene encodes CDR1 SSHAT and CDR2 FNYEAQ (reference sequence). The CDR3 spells CASSASGATEAFF. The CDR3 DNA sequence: TGTGCTAGCAGCGCGTCGGGGGCCACTGAAGCTTTCTTT.

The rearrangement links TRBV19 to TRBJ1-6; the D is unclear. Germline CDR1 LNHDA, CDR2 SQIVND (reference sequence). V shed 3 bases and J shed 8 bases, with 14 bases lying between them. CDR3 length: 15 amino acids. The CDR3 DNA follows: TGTGCCAGTAGTATGGCGGAAGCCGGGCATTCACCCCTCCACTTT. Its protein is CASSMAEAGHSPLHF.

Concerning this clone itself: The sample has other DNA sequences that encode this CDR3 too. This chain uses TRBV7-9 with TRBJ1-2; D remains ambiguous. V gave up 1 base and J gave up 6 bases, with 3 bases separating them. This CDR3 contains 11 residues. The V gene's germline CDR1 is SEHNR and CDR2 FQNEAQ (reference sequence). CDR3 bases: TGTGCCAGCAGCTTAGGACATGGCTACACCTTC. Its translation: CASSLGHGYTF. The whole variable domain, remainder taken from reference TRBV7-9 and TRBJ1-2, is DTGVSQNPRHKITKRGQNVTFRCDPISEHNRLYWYRQTLGQGPEFLTYFQNEAQLEKSRLLSDRFSAERPKGSFSTLEIQRTEQGDSAMYLCASSLGHGYTFGSGTRLTVV.

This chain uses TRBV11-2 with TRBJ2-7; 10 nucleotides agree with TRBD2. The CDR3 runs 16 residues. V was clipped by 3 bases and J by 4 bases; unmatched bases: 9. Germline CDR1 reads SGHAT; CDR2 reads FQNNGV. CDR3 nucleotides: TGTGCCAGCAGCTTTATTACTAGCGGGATAGGATACGAGCAGTACTTC. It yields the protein CASSFITSGIGYEQYF.

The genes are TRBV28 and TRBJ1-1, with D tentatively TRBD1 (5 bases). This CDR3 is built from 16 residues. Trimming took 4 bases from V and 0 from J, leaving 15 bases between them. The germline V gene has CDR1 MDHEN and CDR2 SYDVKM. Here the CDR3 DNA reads TGTGCCAGCAGTTGGGTGGCAGGGTCGGTGAACACTGAAGCTTTCTTT. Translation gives CASSWVAGSVNTEAFF. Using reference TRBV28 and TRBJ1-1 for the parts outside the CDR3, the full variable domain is DVKVTQSSRYLVKRTGEKVFLECVQDMDHENMFWYRQDPGLGLRLIYFSYDVKMKEKGDIPEGYSVSREKKERFSLILESASTNQTSMYLCASSWVAGSVNTEAFFGQGTRLTVV.

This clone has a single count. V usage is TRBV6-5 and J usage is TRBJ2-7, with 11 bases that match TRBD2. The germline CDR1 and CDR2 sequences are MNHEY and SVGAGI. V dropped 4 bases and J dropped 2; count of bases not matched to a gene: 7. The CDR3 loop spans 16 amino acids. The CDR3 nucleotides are TGTGCCAGCAGTTCCATAGGGACTAGCGGTGCCTACGAGCAGTACTTC. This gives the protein CASSSIGTSGAYEQYF.

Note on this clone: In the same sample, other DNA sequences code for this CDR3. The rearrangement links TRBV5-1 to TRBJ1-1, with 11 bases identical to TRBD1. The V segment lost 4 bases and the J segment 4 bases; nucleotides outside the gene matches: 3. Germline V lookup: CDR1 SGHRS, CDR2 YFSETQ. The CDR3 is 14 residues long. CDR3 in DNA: TGCGCCAGCAGCGAAGGGACAGGGGGCACTGAAGCTTTCTTT. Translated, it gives CASSEGTGGTEAFF.

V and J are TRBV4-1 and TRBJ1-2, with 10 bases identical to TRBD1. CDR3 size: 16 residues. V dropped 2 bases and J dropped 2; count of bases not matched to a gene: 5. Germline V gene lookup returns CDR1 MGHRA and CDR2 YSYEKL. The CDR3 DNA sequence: TGCGCCAGCAGCCAATCCTGGACAGGGGGAAACTATGGCTACACCTTC. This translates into CASSQSWTGGNYGYTF.

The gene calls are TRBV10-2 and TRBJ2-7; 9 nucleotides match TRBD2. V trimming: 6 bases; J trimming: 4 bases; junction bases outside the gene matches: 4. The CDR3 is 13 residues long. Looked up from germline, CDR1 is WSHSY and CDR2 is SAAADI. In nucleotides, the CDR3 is TGCGCCAGCAGGGCTAGCGGGATTTACGAGCAGTACTTC. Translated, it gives CASRASGIYEQYF.

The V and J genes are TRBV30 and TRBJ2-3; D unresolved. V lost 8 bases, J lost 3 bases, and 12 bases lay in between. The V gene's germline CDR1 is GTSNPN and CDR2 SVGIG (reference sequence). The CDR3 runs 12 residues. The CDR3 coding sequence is TGTGCCGGCACACAACTGACAGATACGCAGTATTTT. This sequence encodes CAGTQLTDTQYF.

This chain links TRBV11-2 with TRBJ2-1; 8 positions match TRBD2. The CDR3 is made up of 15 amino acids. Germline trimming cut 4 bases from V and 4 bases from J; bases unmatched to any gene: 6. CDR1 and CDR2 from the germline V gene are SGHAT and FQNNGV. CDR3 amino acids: CASSSVAGWYNEQFF. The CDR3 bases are TGTGCCAGCAGCTCCGTAGCGGGATGGTACAATGAGCAGTTCTTC.

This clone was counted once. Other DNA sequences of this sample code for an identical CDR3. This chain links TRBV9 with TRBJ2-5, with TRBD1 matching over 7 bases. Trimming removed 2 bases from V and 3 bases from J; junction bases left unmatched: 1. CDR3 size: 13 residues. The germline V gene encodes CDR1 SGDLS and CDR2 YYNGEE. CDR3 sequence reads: CASSVTGEETQYF. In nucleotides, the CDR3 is TGTGCCAGCAGCGTCACAGGGGAAGAGACCCAGTACTTC.

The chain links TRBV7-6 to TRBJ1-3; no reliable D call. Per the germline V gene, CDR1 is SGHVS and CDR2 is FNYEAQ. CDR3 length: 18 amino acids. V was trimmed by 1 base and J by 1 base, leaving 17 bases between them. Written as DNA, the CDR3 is TGTGCCAGCAGCTTAGGGGGATATGGAGGCCCGTCTGGAAACACCATATATTTT. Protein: CASSLGGYGGPSGNTIYF.

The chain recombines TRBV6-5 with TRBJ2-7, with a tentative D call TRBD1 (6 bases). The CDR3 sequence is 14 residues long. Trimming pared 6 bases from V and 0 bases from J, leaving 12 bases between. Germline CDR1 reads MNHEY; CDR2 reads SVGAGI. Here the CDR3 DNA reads TGTGCCAGCAGAAAGACAGGAATCTCCTACGAGCAGTACTTC. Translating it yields CASRKTGISYEQYF.

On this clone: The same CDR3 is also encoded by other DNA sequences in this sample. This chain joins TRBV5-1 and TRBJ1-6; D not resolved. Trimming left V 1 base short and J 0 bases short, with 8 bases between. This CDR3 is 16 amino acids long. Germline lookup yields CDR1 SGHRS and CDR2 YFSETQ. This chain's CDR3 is CASSLTGSSYNSPLHF. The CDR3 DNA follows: TGCGCCAGCAGCTTGACGGGGAGCTCCTATAATTCACCCCTCCACTTT.

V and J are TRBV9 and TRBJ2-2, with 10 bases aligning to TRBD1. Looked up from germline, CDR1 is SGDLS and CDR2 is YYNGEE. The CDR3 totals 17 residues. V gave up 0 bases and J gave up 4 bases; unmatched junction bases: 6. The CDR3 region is CASSVVSGTGVTGELFF. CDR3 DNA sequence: TGTGCCAGCAGCGTAGTTTCCGGGACAGGGGTCACCGGGGAGCTGTTTTTT.

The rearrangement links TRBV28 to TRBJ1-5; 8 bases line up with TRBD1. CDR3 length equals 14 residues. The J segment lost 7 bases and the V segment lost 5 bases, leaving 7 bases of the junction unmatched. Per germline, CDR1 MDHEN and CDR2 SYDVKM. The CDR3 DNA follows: TGTGCCAGCAGTCCACCTACAGGGGGACAGCCCCAGCATTTT. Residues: CASSPPTGGQPQHF.

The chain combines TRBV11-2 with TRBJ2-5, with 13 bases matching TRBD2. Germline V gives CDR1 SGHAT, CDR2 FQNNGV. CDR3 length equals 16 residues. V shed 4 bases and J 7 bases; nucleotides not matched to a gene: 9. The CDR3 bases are TGTGCCAGCAGCTCACAAGGACTAGCGGGGGCGAGGACCCAGTACTTC. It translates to CASSSQGLAGARTQYF.

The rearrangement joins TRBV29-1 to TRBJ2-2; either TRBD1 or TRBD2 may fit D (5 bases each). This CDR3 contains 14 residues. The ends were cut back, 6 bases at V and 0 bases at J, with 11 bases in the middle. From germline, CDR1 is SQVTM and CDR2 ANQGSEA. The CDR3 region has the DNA TGCAGCGTCGAGGGCAGGGCGAACACCGGGGAGCTGTTTTTT. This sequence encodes CSVEGRANTGELFF.

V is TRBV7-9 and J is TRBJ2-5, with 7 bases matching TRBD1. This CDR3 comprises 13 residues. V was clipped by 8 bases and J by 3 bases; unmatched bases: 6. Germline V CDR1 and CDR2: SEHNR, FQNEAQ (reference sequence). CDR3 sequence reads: CASGRGSKETQYF. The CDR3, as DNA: TGTGCCAGCGGCAGGGGGTCTAAAGAGACCCAGTACTTC.

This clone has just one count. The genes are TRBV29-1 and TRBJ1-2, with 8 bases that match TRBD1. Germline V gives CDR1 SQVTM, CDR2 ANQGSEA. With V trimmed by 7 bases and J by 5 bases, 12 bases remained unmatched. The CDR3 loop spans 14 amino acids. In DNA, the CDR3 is TGCAGCGCCGGAGGACAGGGTTTGGATTATGGCTACACCTTC. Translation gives CSAGGQGLDYGYTF.

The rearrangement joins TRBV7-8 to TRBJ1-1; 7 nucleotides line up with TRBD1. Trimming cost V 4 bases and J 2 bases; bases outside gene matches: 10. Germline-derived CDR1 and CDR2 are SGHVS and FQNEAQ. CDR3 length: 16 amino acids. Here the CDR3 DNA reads TGTGCCAGCAGCTCCGAGGGGGCGACCTTAAACACTGAAGCTTTCTTT. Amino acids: CASSSEGATLNTEAFF.

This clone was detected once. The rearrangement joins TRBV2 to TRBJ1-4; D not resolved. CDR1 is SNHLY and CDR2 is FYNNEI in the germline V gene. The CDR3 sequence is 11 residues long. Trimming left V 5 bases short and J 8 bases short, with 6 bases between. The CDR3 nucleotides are TGTGCCAGCAGTTCAGTCGAAAAACTGTTTTTT. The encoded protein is CASSSVEKLFF.

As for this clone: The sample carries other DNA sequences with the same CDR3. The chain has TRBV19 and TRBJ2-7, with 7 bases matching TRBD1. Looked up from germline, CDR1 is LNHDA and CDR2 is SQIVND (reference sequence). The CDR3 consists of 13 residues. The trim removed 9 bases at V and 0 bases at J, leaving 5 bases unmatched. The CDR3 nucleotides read TGTGCCAGCCGCAGGGGGAGCTCCTACGAGCAGTACTTC. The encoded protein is CASRRGSSYEQYF. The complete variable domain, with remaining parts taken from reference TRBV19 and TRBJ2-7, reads DGGITQSPKYLFRKEGQNVTLSCEQNLNHDAMYWYRQDPGQGLRLIYYSQIVNDFQKGDIAEGYSVSREKKESFPLTVTSAQKNPTAFYLCASRRGSSYEQYFGPGTRLTVT.

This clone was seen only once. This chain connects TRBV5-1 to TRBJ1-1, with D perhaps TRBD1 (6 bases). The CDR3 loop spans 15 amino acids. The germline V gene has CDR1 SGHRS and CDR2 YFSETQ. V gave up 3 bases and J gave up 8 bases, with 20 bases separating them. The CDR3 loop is CASSSKTGQGTEAFF. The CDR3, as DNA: TGCGCCAGCAGCTCCAAAACTGGGCAGGGGACGGAAGCTTTCTTT.